This entry features one TCR beta chain sequence. TCRdb's copy holds only in-frame clones and misses some; the assay was immunoSEQ multiplex PCR. The table lists fewer than 150,000 clones, 93% of them singletons. The CDR3 length is 16 residues. Germline CDR1 and CDR2: SGHNT and YYREEE (reference sequence). Trimming cost V 3 bases and J 4 bases; bases outside gene matches: 6. This sample is drawn from a study of T cell responses to AZD1222 COVID-19 vaccine. The chain recombines TRBV5-4 with TRBJ2-7; 14 bases map to TRBD2. Sequenced material: peripheral blood, taken on day 0 of AZD1222 vaccination. The clonotype originates from an adult in good health. The CDR3 loop is CASSSGLAGVRYEQYF. As DNA, the CDR3 is TGTGCCAGCAGCTCGGGACTAGCGGGAGTCAGGTACGAGCAGTACTTC.